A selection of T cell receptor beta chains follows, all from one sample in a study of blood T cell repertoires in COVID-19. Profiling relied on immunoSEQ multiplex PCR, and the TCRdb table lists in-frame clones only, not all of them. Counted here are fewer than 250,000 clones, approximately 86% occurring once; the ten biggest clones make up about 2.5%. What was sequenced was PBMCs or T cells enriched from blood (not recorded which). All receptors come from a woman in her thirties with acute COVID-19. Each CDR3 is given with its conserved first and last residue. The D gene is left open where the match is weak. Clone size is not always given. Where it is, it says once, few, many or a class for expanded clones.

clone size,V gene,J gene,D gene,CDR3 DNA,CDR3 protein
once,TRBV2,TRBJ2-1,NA,TGTGCCAGCAGCCGGGACACCTACAATGAGCAGTTCTTC,CASSRDTYNEQFF
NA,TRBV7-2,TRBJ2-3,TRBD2,TGTGCCAGCGATAGGAGCGGGGGGACAGATACGCAGTATTTT,CASDRSGGTDTQYF
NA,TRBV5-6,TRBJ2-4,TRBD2,TGTGCCAGCAGCGGGTCGGGGGGAGCCAAAAACATTCAGTACTTC,CASSGSGGAKNIQYF
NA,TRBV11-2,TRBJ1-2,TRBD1,TGTGCCAGCAGCACCACCGGGACAGATGGCTACACCTTC,CASSTTGTDGYTF
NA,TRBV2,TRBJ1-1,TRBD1,TGTGCCAGCAGTTCTACTCGGACAGGGATGACTGAAGCTTTCTTT,CASSSTRTGMTEAFF
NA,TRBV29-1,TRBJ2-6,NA,TGCAGCGTTGACACTGGGGCCAACGTCCTGACTTTC,CSVDTGANVLTF
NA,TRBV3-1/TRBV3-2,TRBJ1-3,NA,TGTGCCAGCAGCCAAGCGGGTTCTGGAAACACCATATATTTT,CASSQAGSGNTIYF
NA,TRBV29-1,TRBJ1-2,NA,TGCAGCGTTGGACGGACAGACTATGGCTACACCTTC,CSVGRTDYGYTF
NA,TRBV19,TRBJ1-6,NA,TGTGCCAGTAGTATGCTGCTCTCAGAAAATTCACCCCTCCACTTT,CASSMLLSENSPLHF
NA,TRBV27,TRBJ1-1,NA,TGTGCCAGCAGCTGGGGGCCCATGAACACTGAAGCTTTCTTT,CASSWGPMNTEAFF
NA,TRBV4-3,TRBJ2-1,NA,TGCGCCAGCAGCCAAGAATCGTCTTACAATGAGCAGTTCTTC,CASSQESSYNEQFF
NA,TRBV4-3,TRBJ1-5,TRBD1,TGCGCCAGCAGCCAAGAAGCAGGGGGGTGGCAGCCCCAGCATTTT,CASSQEAGGWQPQHF
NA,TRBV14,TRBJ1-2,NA,TGTGCCAGCAGCCCGAGGACTTATCCTCATGGCTACACCTTC,CASSPRTYPHGYTF
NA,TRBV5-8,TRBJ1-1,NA,TGTGCCAGCAGCTTGGACATCTACACTGAAGCTTTCTTT,CASSLDIYTEAFF
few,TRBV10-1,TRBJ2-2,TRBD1,TGCGCCAGCAGCAGGGGGCAGGTTTCCGGGGAGCTGTTTTTT,CASSRGQVSGELFF
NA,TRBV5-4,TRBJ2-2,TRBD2,TGTGCCAGCAGCTCCAAGACTAGCGGGTTCACCGGGGAGCTGTTTTTT,CASSSKTSGFTGELFF
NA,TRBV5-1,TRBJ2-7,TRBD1,TGCGCCAGCACTCCACAGGGGGCTTCCTACGAGCAGTACTTC,CASTPQGASYEQYF